The present T cell receptor (beta chain) was sequenced within a study of blood T cell repertoires in COVID-19. Study context: T cells, B-cell-depleted T cells, or PBMCs supplied cDNA or gDNA.

In terms of age and location, participants ranged from about 18 to 95 years and lived in about two dozen US areas. Donors were grouped by their self-reported clinical history. Per the study methods: Amplification of reference gene primers provided the estimated nucleated cell counts. Measured with immunoSEQ multiplex PCR; TCRdb has only the in-frame clones, and not every one. V and J calls and clone size come straight from that table; D and trimming were deduced from the DNA. The top ten clones hold about 2.3% of a sample with fewer than 350,000 clones, roughly 88% of them seen once. CDR3 length equals 12 residues. V lost 5 bases to trimming and J lost 3 bases, with 6 bases between them. Germline V gene lookup returns CDR1 KGHSH and CDR2 LQKENI.

The source material was PBMCs or T cells enriched from blood (not recorded which). The chain links TRBV18 to TRBJ2-3; D is ambiguous. This sequence was found in a woman between 40 and 55 years old with acute COVID-19. The CDR3 DNA sequence: TGTGCCAGCTCATTAGAAACAGATACGCAGTATTTT. This sequence encodes CASSLETDTQYF.